Each of the 12 T cell receptor beta chains below was sequenced from the same sample in a study of CD8 T cells in ankylosing spondylitis. Via MiXCR, TCRdb re-called the 5' RACE reads, giving one row per CDR3 protein. The repertoire holds about 130,000 distinct CDR3 sequences, with 7% as singletons. What was sequenced was blood, either unsorted or a sorted T cell fraction (not recorded which). These receptors came from a male donor with ankylosing spondylitis or in good health (not recorded which).

The J gene is TRBJ1-1, the V gene TRBV11-2; a weak D match, TRBD1 (5 bases). The germline V gene has CDR1 SGHAT and CDR2 FQNNGV. Trimming pared 0 bases from V and 6 bases from J, leaving 8 bases between. The length of the CDR3 is 13 residues. The CDR3 bases are TGTGCCAGCAGCTTAGAGCCAGGGTCTGAAGCTTTCTTT. It yields the protein CASSLEPGSEAFF.

This clonotype was counted many times. The chain links TRBV20-1 to TRBJ2-3; TRBD2 is a possible D gene (5 bases). Germline V lookup: CDR1 DFQATT, CDR2 SNEGSKA (reference sequence). The CDR3 has 13 residues. Trimming pared 0 bases from V and 5 bases from J, leaving 9 bases between. The CDR3 DNA is TGCAGTGCTAGAGAACTAGGTCTAGATACGCAGTATTTT. Its protein is CSARELGLDTQYF.

The table lists this clonotype with many counts. The rearrangement uses TRBV7-2 and TRBJ1-1, with 7 bases matching TRBD1. The V and J ends lost 1 base and 4 bases, in that order; junction bases with no gene match: 3. Germline V gene sequence: CDR1 SGHTA, CDR2 FQGNSA. The length of the CDR3 is 14 residues. In DNA, the CDR3 is TGTGCCAGCAGCTTAGACAGGGGATCCACTGAAGCTTTCTTT. This encodes CASSLDRGSTEAFF.

This clonotype was counted at least ten times. The chain recombines TRBV30 with TRBJ2-1; 9 bases align to TRBD1. CDR1 GTSNPN and CDR2 SVGIG come from the germline V gene (reference sequence). This CDR3 is built from 15 residues. The J segment lost 8 bases and the V segment lost 0 bases, leaving 8 bases of the junction unmatched. CDR3 sequence reads: CAWSVRDRVYDEQFF. DNA of the CDR3: TGTGCCTGGAGTGTCCGGGACAGGGTATACGATGAGCAGTTCTTC.

The chain joins TRBV19 to TRBJ2-7; TRBD1 matches at 8 bases. Germline values: CDR1 LNHDA, CDR2 SQIVND (reference sequence). This CDR3 region has 16 residues. The J segment lost 3 bases and the V segment lost 5 bases, leaving 12 bases of the junction unmatched. The CDR3 spells CASSGRTGSAVYEQYF. The CDR3 bases are TGTGCCAGTAGTGGGCGGACAGGGAGCGCTGTCTACGAGCAGTACTTC.

This clonotype was counted at least ten times. The CDR3 DNA is TGTGCCATCAGTGAGTTCGCTAGCGGGGGACTAGAGGATACGCAGTATTTT. Translation: CAISEFASGGLEDTQYF. This chain uses TRBV10-3 with TRBJ2-3; 10 bases match TRBD2. The CDR3 covers 17 residues. Trimming removed 1 base from V and 6 bases from J; junction bases left unmatched: 10. Per the germline V gene, CDR1 is ENHRY and CDR2 is SYGVKD.

Many counts were recorded for this clonotype. This rearrangement joins TRBV7-8 to TRBJ2-3; D uncertain. The CDR3 is 16 residues long. V shed 7 bases and J shed 1 base, with 18 bases lying between them. Germline V gives CDR1 SGHVS, CDR2 FQNEAQ. The DNA of the CDR3 is TGTGCCAGCAACCCTTTACTTCTATTTGGCACAGATACGCAGTATTTT. It codes for CASNPLLLFGTDTQYF.

This clonotype has ten or more counts. V gene TRBV10-3 combines with J gene TRBJ2-7; 11 nucleotides align to TRBD1. CDR1 and CDR2 from the germline V gene are ENHRY and SYGVKD. There are 13 residues in the CDR3. The V and J ends lost 7 bases and 4 bases, in that order; junction bases with no gene match: 3. The CDR3 region has the DNA TGTGCCATCAAGGGGGACAGGGGGTACGAGCAGTACTTC. Its protein product is CAIKGDRGYEQYF.

At least ten counts were recorded for this clonotype. The rearrangement links TRBV12-3 or TRBV12-4 to TRBJ2-1; 9 bases fit TRBD2. There are 17 residues in the CDR3. V dropped 6 bases and J dropped 5; count of bases not matched to a gene: 14. The CDR3 DNA sequence: TGTGCCAGCAGCCCTCTTTGGAGAGCGGGAGGCCACAATGAGCAGTTCTTC. This encodes CASSPLWRAGGHNEQFF.

At least ten counts were recorded for this clonotype. The chain uses TRBV20-1 and TRBJ2-5; the D gene is possibly TRBD2 (5 bases). V lost 0 bases to trimming and J lost 5 bases, with 13 bases between them. Germline CDR1 reads DFQATT; CDR2 reads SNEGSKA (reference sequence). This CDR3 is built from 14 residues. CDR3 residues: CSARDRGSTETQYF. The CDR3 DNA reads as TGCAGTGCTAGAGATCGGGGTAGCACGGAGACCCAGTACTTC.

At least ten counts were recorded for this clonotype. This rearrangement joins TRBV18 to TRBJ1-5, with a tentative D call TRBD1 (5 bases). The germline V gene encodes CDR1 KGHSH and CDR2 LQKENI. CDR3 length equals 16 residues. V was pared by 2 bases and J by 0 bases, with 11 bases between. The CDR3 DNA sequence: TGTGCCAGCTCACCAGGAACAGGTAATAGCAATCAGCCCCAGCATTTT. It codes for CASSPGTGNSNQPQHF.

This clonotype has ten or more counts. This chain links TRBV19 with TRBJ2-5; 7 bases fit TRBD2. The CDR3 has 14 amino acids. J lost 5 bases, V lost 4 bases, and 7 bases had no gene match. Germline values: CDR1 LNHDA, CDR2 SQIVND (reference sequence). The CDR3 here is CASSKTSPRETQYF. The CDR3 nucleotides read TGTGCCAGTAGTAAGACTAGCCCCCGCGAGACCCAGTACTTC.